Each of the 5 T cell receptor beta chains below was sequenced from the same sample in a study of T cells in Graves' hyperthyroidism and ophthalmopathy. Researchers took RNA transcripts and amplified the TCR beta CDR3 regions from them. Primed by the HTBI set, a first-round RT-PCR was run on the TCR CDR3. TCRdb ran MiXCR on the multiplex PCR reads and lists one entry per CDR3 protein. The sample has around 700,000 distinct CDR3 sequences, roughly a sixth seen once. Sequences were obtained from blood. These receptors were obtained from a woman in her forties or fifties with Graves' hyperthyroidism that later progressed to Graves' ophthalmopathy.

This clonotype came up many times. The gene calls are TRBV20-1 and TRBJ2-1; D remains ambiguous. The CDR3 contains 12 residues. Deletions cut 3 bases from V and 9 bases from J, with 12 bases between. The germline CDR1 and CDR2 sequences are DFQATT and SNEGSKA (reference sequence). DNA for the CDR3: TGCAGTGCTAGCTCCCGCGTAGGTGAGCAGTTCTTC. Its translation: CSASSRVGEQFF.

This clonotype was counted only a few times. This rearrangement joins TRBV6-4 to TRBJ2-1, with 12 bases lining up with TRBD2. Germline lookup yields CDR1 MRHNA and CDR2 SNTAGT. With 2 bases clipped from V and 9 bases from J, the junction kept 8 bases outside the gene matches. This CDR3 has 16 amino acids. CDR3 nucleotides: TGTGCCAGCAGTGACGATTCGACTAGCGGGGGATTTGAGCAGTTCTTC. Translated: CASSDDSTSGGFEQFF.

This clonotype came up a few times. The chain joins TRBV4-1 to TRBJ1-1; 10 positions agree with TRBD1. V trimming: 2 bases; J trimming: 0 bases; junction bases outside the gene matches: 6. Germline CDR1 reads MGHRA; CDR2 reads YSYEKL. There are 17 residues in the CDR3. CDR3 sequence reads: CASSQTGQGLLNTEAFF. The CDR3 coding sequence is TGCGCCAGCAGCCAAACGGGACAGGGGCTATTGAACACTGAAGCTTTCTTT.

The chain is built from TRBV5-6 and TRBJ2-7, with a tentative D call TRBD2 (6 bases). The CDR3 length is 15 residues. Germline CDR1 is SGHDT and CDR2 is YYEEEE. Trimming left V 3 bases short and J 0 bases short, with 13 bases between. The CDR3 sequence is CASSSVPGGSYEQYF. The CDR3 DNA follows: TGTGCCAGCAGCTCCGTCCCCGGGGGCTCCTACGAGCAGTACTTC.

This chain uses TRBV12-3 or TRBV12-4 with TRBJ2-6; the D call may be TRBD1 or TRBD2 (5 bases each). Trimming left V 4 bases short and J 2 bases short, with 9 bases between. The CDR3 runs 15 residues. The CDR3 DNA reads as TGTGCCAGCAGTTATTGGGACGCTGGGGCCAACGTCCTGACTTTC. It codes for CASSYWDAGANVLTF.